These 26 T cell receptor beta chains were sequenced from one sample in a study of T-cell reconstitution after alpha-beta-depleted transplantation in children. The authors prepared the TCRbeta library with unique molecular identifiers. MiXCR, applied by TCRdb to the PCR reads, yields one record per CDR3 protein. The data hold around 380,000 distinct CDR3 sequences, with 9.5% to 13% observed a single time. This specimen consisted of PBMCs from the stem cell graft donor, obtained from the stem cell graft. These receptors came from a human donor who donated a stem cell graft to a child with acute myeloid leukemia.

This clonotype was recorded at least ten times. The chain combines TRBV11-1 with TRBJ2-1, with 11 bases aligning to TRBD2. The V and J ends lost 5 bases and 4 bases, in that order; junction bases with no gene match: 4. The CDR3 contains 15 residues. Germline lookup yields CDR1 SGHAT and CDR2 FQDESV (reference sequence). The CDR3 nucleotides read TGTGCCAGCAGCCAGGGACTAGCGGAGTACAATGAGCAGTTCTTC. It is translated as CASSQGLAEYNEQFF.

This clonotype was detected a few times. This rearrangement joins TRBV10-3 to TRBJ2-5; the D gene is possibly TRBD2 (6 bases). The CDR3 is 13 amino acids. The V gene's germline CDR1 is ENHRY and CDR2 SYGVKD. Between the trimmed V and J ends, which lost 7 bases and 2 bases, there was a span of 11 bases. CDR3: CAIKAGSQETQYF. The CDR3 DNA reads TGTGCCATCAAGGCGGGATCACAAGAGACCCAGTACTTC.

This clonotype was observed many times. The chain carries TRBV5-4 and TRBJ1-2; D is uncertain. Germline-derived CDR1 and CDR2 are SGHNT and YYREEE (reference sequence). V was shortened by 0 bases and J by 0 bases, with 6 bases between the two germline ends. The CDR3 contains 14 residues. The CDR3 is CASSLERTNYGYTF. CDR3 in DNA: TGTGCCAGCAGCTTGGAACGGACTAACTATGGCTACACCTTC.

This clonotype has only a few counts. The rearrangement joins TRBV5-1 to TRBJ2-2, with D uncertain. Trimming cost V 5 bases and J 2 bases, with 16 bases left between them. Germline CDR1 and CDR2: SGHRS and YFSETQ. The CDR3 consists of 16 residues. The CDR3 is CASSYASSFNTGELFF. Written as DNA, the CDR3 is TGCGCCAGCAGTTACGCATCGAGCTTTAACACCGGGGAGCTGTTTTTT.

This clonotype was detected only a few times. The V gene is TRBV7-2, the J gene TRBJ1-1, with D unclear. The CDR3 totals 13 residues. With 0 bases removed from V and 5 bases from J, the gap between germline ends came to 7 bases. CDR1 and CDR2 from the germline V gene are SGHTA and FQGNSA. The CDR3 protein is CASSLAAKTEAFF. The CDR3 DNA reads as TGTGCCAGCAGCTTAGCGGCCAAAACTGAAGCTTTCTTT.

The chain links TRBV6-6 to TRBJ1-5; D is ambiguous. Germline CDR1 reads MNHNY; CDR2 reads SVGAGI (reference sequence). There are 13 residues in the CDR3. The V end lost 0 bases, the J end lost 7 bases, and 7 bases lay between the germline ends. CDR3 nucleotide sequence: TGTGCCAGCAGTTACTCGACACTACAGCCCCAGCATTTT. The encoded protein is CASSYSTLQPQHF.

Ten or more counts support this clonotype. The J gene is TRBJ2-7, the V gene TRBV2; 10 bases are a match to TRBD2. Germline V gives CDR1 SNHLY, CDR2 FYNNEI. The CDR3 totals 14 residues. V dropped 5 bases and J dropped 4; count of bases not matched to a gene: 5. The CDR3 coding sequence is TGTGCCAGCAGTTTTGCTAGCGGGAGTTACGAGCAGTACTTC. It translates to CASSFASGSYEQYF.

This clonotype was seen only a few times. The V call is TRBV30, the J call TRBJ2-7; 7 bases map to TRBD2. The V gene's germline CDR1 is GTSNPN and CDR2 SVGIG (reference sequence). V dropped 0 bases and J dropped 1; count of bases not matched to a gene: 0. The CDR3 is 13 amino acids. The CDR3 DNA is TGTGCCTGGAGTGTGGGGGGGTCCTACGAGCAGTACTTC. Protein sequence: CAWSVGGSYEQYF. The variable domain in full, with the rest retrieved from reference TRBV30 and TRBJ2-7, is SQTIHQWPATLVQPVGSPLSLECTVEGTSNPNLYWYRQAAGRGLQLLFYSVGIGQISSEVPQNLSASRPQDRQFILSSKKLLLSDSGFYLCAWSVGGSYEQYFGPGTRLTVT.

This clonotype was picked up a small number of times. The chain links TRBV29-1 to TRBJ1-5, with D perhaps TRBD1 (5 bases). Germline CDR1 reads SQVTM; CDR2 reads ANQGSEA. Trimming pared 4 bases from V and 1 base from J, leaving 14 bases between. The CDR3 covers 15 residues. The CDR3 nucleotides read TGCAGCGTTGGCCTCGGGGGGGGGAGCAATCAGCCCCAGCATTTT. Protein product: CSVGLGGGSNQPQHF.

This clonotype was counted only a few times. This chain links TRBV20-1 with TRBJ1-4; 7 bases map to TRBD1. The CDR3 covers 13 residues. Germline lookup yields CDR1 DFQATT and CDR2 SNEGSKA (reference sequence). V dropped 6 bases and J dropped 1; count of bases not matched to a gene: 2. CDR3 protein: CSAAGGTNEKLFF. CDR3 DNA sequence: TGCAGTGCAGCAGGGGGAACTAATGAAAAACTGTTTTTT.

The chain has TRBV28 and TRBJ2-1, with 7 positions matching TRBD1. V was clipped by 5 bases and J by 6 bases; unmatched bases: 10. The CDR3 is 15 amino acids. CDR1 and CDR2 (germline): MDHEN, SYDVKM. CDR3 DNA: TGTGCCAGCAGTCAAGGGGTCCGACAGGGCAATGAGCAGTTCTTC. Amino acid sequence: CASSQGVRQGNEQFF.

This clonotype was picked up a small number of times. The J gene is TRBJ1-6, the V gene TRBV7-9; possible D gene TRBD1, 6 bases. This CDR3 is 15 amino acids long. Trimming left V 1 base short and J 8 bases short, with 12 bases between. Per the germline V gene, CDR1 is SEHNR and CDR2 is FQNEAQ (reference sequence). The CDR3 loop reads CASSLDRAQDSPLHF. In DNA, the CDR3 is TGTGCCAGCAGCTTAGACAGGGCTCAGGATTCACCCCTCCACTTT.

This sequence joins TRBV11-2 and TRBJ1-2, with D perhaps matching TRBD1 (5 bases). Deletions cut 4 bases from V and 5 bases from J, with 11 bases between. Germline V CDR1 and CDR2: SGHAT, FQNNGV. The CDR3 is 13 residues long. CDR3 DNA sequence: TGTGCCAGCAGCTCAGGGCCATTTTATGGCTACACCTTC. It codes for CASSSGPFYGYTF.

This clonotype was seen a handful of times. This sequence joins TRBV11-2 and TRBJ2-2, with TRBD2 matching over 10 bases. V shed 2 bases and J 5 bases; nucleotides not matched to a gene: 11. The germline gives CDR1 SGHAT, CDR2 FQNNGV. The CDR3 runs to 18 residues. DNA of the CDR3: TGTGCCAGCAGCTTATTATTTGGAGGACTAGCGGAAACCGGGGAGCTGTTTTTT. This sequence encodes CASSLLFGGLAETGELFF.

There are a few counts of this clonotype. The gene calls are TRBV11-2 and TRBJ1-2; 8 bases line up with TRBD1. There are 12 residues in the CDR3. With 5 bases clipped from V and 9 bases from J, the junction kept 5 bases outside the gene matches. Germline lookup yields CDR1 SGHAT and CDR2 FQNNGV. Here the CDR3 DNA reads TGTGCCAGCAGCCCGGACAGGGTCAGCTACACCTTC. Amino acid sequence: CASSPDRVSYTF.

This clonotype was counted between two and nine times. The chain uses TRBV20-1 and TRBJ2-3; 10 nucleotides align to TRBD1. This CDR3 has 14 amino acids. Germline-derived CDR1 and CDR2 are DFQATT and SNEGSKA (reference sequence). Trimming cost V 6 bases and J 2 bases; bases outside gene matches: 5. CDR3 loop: CSALDRGATDTQYF. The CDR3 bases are TGCAGTGCCCTGGACAGGGGGGCCACAGATACGCAGTATTTT.

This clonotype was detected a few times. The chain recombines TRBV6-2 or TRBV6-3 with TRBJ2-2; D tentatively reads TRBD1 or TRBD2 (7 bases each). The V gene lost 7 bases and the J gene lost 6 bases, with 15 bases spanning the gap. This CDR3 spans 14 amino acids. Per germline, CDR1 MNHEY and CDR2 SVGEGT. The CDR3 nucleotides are TGTGCCAGCACCCTACAGGGGAGGGCCGGGGAGCTGTTTTTT. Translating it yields CASTLQGRAGELFF.

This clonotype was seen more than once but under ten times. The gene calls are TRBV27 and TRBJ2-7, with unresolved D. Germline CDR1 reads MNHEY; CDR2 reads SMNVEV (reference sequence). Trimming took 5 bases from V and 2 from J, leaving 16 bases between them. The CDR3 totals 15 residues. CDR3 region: CASSPLTGSAYEQYF. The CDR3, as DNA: TGTGCCAGCAGTCCACTAACCGGGTCCGCCTACGAGCAGTACTTC.

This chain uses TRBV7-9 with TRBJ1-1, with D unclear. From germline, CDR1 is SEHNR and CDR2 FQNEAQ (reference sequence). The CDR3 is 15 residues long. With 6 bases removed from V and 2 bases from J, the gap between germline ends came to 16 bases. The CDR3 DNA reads TGTGCCAGCAGTTACGTGATCGGTGCAAACACTGAAGCTTTCTTT. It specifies CASSYVIGANTEAFF. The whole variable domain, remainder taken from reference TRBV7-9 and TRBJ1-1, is DTGVSQNPRHKITKRGQNVTFRCDPISEHNRLYWYRQTLGQGPEFLTYFQNEAQLEKSRLLSDRFSAERPKGSFSTLEIQRTEQGDSAMYLCASSYVIGANTEAFFGQGTRLTVV.

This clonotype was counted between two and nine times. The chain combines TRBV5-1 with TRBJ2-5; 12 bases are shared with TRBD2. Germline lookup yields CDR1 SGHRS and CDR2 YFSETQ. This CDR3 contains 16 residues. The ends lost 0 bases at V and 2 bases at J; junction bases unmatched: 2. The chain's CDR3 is CASSLETSGGQETQYF. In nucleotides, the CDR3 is TGCGCCAGCAGCTTGGAGACTAGCGGGGGACAAGAGACCCAGTACTTC.

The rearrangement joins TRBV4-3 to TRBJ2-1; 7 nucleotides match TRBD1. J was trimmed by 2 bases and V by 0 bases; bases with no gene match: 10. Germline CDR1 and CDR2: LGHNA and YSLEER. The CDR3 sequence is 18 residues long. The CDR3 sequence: CASSQDGLLTGPYNEQFF. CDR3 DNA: TGCGCCAGCAGCCAAGACGGACTGCTGACAGGGCCCTACAATGAGCAGTTCTTC.

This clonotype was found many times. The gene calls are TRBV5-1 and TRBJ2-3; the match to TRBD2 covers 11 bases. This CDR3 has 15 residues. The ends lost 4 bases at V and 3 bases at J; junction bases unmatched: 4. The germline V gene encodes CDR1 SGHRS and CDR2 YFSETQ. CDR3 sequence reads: CASSVLAGGTDTQYF. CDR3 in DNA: TGCGCCAGCAGCGTGTTAGCGGGAGGGACAGATACGCAGTATTTT.

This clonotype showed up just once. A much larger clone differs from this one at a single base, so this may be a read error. Here the CDR3 reads CSARDSVGSDTEAFF. The CDR3 region has the DNA TGCAGTGCTAGAGATTCAGTGGGGTCGGACACTGAAGCTTTCTTT. This chain joins TRBV20-1 and TRBJ1-1; D gene unclear. CDR3 length: 15 residues. V lost 0 bases, J lost 3 bases, and 14 bases lay in between. Germline V CDR1 and CDR2: DFQATT, SNEGSKA (reference sequence).

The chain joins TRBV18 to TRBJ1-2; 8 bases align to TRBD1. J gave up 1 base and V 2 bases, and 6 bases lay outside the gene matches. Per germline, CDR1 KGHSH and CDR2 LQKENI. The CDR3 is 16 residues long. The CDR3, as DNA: TGTGCCAGCTCACCAAGGGGACAGGACCTTAACTATGGCTACACCTTC. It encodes CASSPRGQDLNYGYTF.

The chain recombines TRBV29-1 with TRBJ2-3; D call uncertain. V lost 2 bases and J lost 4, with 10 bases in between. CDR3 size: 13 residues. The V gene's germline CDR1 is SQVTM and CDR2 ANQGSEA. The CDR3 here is CSVETPGSDTQYF. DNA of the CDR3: TGCAGCGTTGAAACCCCTGGGTCAGATACGCAGTATTTT.

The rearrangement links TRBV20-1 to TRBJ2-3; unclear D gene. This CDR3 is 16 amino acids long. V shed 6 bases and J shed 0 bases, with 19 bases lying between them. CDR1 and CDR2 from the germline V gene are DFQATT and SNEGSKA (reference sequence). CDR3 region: CSAQPAGLLSTDTQYF. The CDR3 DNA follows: TGCAGTGCCCAACCTGCAGGCTTACTTAGCACAGATACGCAGTATTTT.